A single sample gave rise to the 3 T cell receptor beta chains below, sequenced in a study of beta chain features in type 1 diabetes. Regarding the study as a whole: In all four CD4+ subsets, TCRB CDR3 length was significantly, moderately reduced in type 1 diabetes.

The antigens of these receptors remain unknown. Expressed TCRB transcripts got sequenced, as all isolated RNA was reverse transcribed. Here immunoSEQ multiplex PCR was the method, and the copy in TCRdb shows in-frame clones only, minus some. In the table there are 150,000 to 200,000 clones, 63% of which are singletons. The sample taken for sequencing was naive CD4+ T cells from blood. These receptors originate from a man aged 30 to 39 with type 1 diabetes.

This clone showed up just a few times. The rearrangement uses TRBV28 and TRBJ2-6; TRBD1 aligns across 7 bases. V lost 3 bases, J lost 2 bases, and 10 bases stayed unmatched. CDR3 length: 18 residues. Germline loops: CDR1 MDHEN, CDR2 SYDVKM. The CDR3 region has the DNA TGTGCCAGCAGTTTCTCCCTGACAGGGCGGCCTGGGGCCAACGTCCTGACTTTC. Translating it yields CASSFSLTGRPGANVLTF.

This clone was seen only once. The rearrangement uses TRBV7-9 and TRBJ2-5; tentative D call: TRBD2 (6 bases). The CDR3 runs 13 residues. Trimming cost V 7 bases and J 2 bases, with 11 bases left between them. Germline CDR1 SEHNR, CDR2 FQNEAQ (reference sequence). CDR3 in amino acids: CASTSLAQETQYF. The CDR3 DNA sequence: TGTGCCAGCACGTCCCTAGCGCAAGAGACCCAGTACTTC.

The chain recombines TRBV7-2 with TRBJ2-7; D is unclear. Germline CDR1 is SGHTA and CDR2 is FQGNSA. CDR3 size: 14 residues. The ends were cut back, 0 bases at V and 3 bases at J, with 9 bases in the middle. The CDR3 reads CASSLAPVYYEQYF. The CDR3 DNA reads as TGTGCCAGCAGCTTAGCCCCAGTCTACTACGAGCAGTACTTC. The variable domain in full, with the rest retrieved from reference TRBV7-2 and TRBJ2-7, is GAGVSQSPSNKVTEKGKDVELRCDPISGHTALYWYRQSLGQGLEFLIYFQGNSAPDKSGLPSDRFSAERTGGSVSTLTIQRTQQEDSAVYLCASSLAPVYYEQYFGPGTRLTVT.